The 21 T cell receptor beta chains presented below share a single source sample, sequenced in a study of blood T cell repertoires in COVID-19. The repertoire was sequenced with immunoSEQ multiplex PCR; TCRdb's copy has only in-frame clones and lacks some. The sample lists 84,000 or so clones; approximately 79% were seen once. The sample was peripheral blood. Receptors were obtained from a man aged 70 or older with acute or convalescent COVID-19.

This clone was picked up a small number of times. The rearrangement links TRBV7-7 to TRBJ1-3, with D perhaps matching TRBD1 (5 bases). The CDR3 length is 14 residues. The V and J ends lost 4 bases and 10 bases respectively, with 17 bases between them. The germline V gene encodes CDR1 SSHAT and CDR2 FNYEAQ (reference sequence). This chain's CDR3 is CASSSGLDGGTIYF. The DNA for the CDR3 is TGTGCCAGCAGCTCCGGGCTTGACGGGGGGACCATATATTTT.

In DNA form, the CDR3 reads TGTGCCACCAGCAGGGCCCCCCCAGGGGGACTAGTCGGGGAGACCCAGTACTTC. Its translation is CATSRAPPGGLVGETQYF. The chain recombines TRBV15 with TRBJ2-5, with D possibly TRBD2 on 8 matching bases. Germline V gene lookup returns CDR1 LNHNV and CDR2 YYDKDF (reference sequence). V lost 3 bases to trimming and J lost 5 bases, with 25 bases between them. CDR3 length equals 18 residues.

In its sample, this clone was seen once. This chain connects TRBV11-2 to TRBJ2-3; a weak D match, TRBD1 (5 bases). Germline lookup yields CDR1 SGHAT and CDR2 FQNNGV. The CDR3 totals 15 residues. V lost 1 base to trimming and J lost 1 base, with 9 bases between them. As DNA, the CDR3 is TGTGCCAGCAGCTTAGGCAGGGTGGGCACAGATACGCAGTATTTT. This codes for CASSLGRVGTDTQYF.

This clone has more than one count but fewer than ten. This rearrangement joins TRBV6-1 to TRBJ1-2; unclear D gene. The germline CDR1 and CDR2 sequences are MNHNS and SASEGT. Trimming stripped 2 bases from V and 4 bases from J, with 8 bases between. The CDR3 has 13 amino acids. The CDR3 sequence: CASSESQAYGYTF. The DNA for the CDR3 is TGTGCCAGCAGTGAAAGCCAGGCCTATGGCTACACCTTC.

The chain recombines TRBV2 with TRBJ2-3; 12 bases match TRBD2. Germline V lookup: CDR1 SNHLY, CDR2 FYNNEI. The V segment lost 4 bases and the J segment 5 bases; nucleotides outside the gene matches: 10. CDR3 size: 17 residues. In DNA form, the CDR3 reads TGTGCCAGCAGTGCCGCATCTAGCGGGGGGGCCATAGATACGCAGTATTTT. Translating gives CASSAASSGGAIDTQYF.

In this sample, this clone turned up a few times. This chain uses TRBV28 with TRBJ2-1; TRBD2 matches 9 bases. Losses at the gene ends were 6 bases for V and 7 bases for J; bases not matched to a gene: 13. CDR1 and CDR2 from the germline V gene are MDHEN and SYDVKM. The CDR3 has 16 amino acids. The CDR3 sequence: CASREPLAGTFNEQFF. The CDR3 DNA reads TGTGCCAGCAGGGAACCGCTAGCGGGGACCTTTAATGAGCAGTTCTTC.

This chain links TRBV5-6 with TRBJ1-5; D call uncertain. CDR3 length equals 13 residues. V was clipped by 1 base and J by 7 bases, with 9 bases between them. Germline V gene data show CDR1 as SGHDT and CDR2 as YYEEEE. This chain's CDR3 is CASSLRARQPQHF. DNA of the CDR3: TGTGCCAGCAGCTTGCGTGCGAGGCAGCCCCAGCATTTT.

The chain links TRBV5-8 to TRBJ1-1; D might be TRBD1 (6 bases). Germline values: CDR1 SGHTS, CDR2 YDEGEE. V lost 4 bases and J lost 6, with 22 bases in between. The CDR3 extends over 16 amino acids. The CDR3 spells CASSRLRFGGVAEAFF. The DNA of the CDR3 is TGTGCCAGCAGCCGGCTAAGGTTTGGGGGCGTCGCTGAAGCTTTCTTT. Drawing the rest from reference TRBV5-8 and TRBJ1-1, the complete variable domain is EAGVTQSPTHLIKTRGQQATLRCSPISGHTSVYWYQQALGLGLQFLLWYDEGEERNRGNFPPRFSGRQFPNYSSELNVNALELEDSALYLCASSRLRFGGVAEAFFGQGTRLTVV.

This clone was observed once. The chain is built from TRBV5-1 and TRBJ1-5, with TRBD1 identical over 9 bases. Germline V CDR1 and CDR2: SGHRS, YFSETQ. The V and J ends lost 0 bases and 6 bases, in that order; junction bases with no gene match: 4. The CDR3 is made up of 15 amino acids. CDR3: CASSLGGQGVQPQHF. Here the CDR3 DNA reads TGCGCCAGCAGCTTGGGGGGACAGGGAGTTCAGCCCCAGCATTTT.

This clone has more than one count but fewer than ten. The chain couples TRBV3-1 (or the pseudogene TRBV3-2) to TRBJ2-1; 10 bases fit TRBD2. Germline assignment: CDR1 LGHDT and CDR2 YNNKEL (reference sequence). With 4 bases clipped from V and 2 bases from J, the junction kept 2 bases outside the gene matches. This CDR3 region has 15 residues. Written as DNA, the CDR3 is TGTGCCAGCAGCCTAGCGGGGGGCCCCTACAATGAGCAGTTCTTC. It codes for CASSLAGGPYNEQFF.

The gene calls are TRBV24-1 and TRBJ2-7, with 9 bases lining up with TRBD1. Trimming removed 7 bases from V and 3 bases from J; junction bases left unmatched: 9. From germline, CDR1 is KGHDR and CDR2 SFDVKD. This CDR3 contains 15 residues. CDR3 residues: CATSPSGTGHYEQYV. CDR3 coding DNA: TGTGCCACCAGCCCCTCGGGGACAGGGCACTACGAGCAGTACGTC.

This clone has more than one count but fewer than ten. This chain connects TRBV29-1 to TRBJ1-4; perhaps TRBD1 as D (6 bases). Trimming cost V 4 bases and J 13 bases, with 16 bases left between them. Germline-derived CDR1 and CDR2 are SQVTM and ANQGSEA. The CDR3 has 12 amino acids. The CDR3 loop reads CSVVDSTSILFF. The CDR3 DNA sequence: TGCAGCGTTGTGGACAGTACGAGTATACTGTTTTTT.

This chain joins TRBV5-1 and TRBJ2-2, with 7 bases matching TRBD2. The junction had 10 bases not matched to a gene; V was cut back by 0 bases and J by 2 bases. Germline V gives CDR1 SGHRS, CDR2 YFSETQ. This CDR3 has 18 residues. CDR3 amino acids: CASSLGGLAVYNTGELFF. In DNA, the CDR3 is TGCGCCAGCAGCTTGGGGGGCCTAGCGGTCTACAACACCGGGGAGCTGTTTTTT.

J is TRBJ1-5 and V is TRBV11-2; a possible D gene is TRBD1 (5 bases). There are 13 residues in the CDR3. V lost 1 base and J lost 6, with 7 bases in between. CDR1 is SGHAT, CDR2 FQNNGV, per germline. CDR3 DNA sequence: TGTGCCAGCAGCTTAGCGGGGGGTCAGCCCCAGCATTTT. It specifies CASSLAGGQPQHF.

The gene calls are TRBV2 and TRBJ1-2, with D maybe TRBD1 (5 bases). Germline V CDR1 and CDR2: SNHLY, FYNNEI. The length of the CDR3 is 12 residues. V was trimmed by 2 bases and J by 6 bases, leaving 7 bases between them. The CDR3 nucleotides read TGTGCCAGCAGTGAAACAGGAGATGGCTACACCTTC. This gives the protein CASSETGDGYTF.

CDR3 loop: CASSKTSGGAETQYF. The CDR3 nucleotides are TGTGCCAGTAGTAAGACTAGCGGGGGGGCCGAGACCCAGTACTTC. V is TRBV19 and J is TRBJ2-5; 14 bases are a match to TRBD2. This CDR3 is built from 15 residues. V shed 4 bases, J shed 5 bases, and the junction held 3 bases outside the gene matches. Germline V gene lookup returns CDR1 LNHDA and CDR2 SQIVND (reference sequence). Together with reference TRBV19 and TRBJ2-5, the CDR3 gives the full variable domain: DGGITQSPKYLFRKEGQNVTLSCEQNLNHDAMYWYRQDPGQGLRLIYYSQIVNDFQKGDIAEGYSVSREKKESFPLTVTSAQKNPTAFYLCASSKTSGGAETQYFGPGTRLLVL.

This chain joins TRBV20-1 and TRBJ1-1, with D perhaps TRBD1 (5 bases). This CDR3 has 13 residues. Germline CDR1 DFQATT, CDR2 SNEGSKA (reference sequence). The V and J ends lost 3 bases and 0 bases respectively, with 8 bases between them. The CDR3 region is CSASIGVNTEAFF. The CDR3 DNA reads TGCAGTGCTAGTATAGGGGTGAACACTGAAGCTTTCTTT.

This chain joins TRBV7-2 and TRBJ2-1; weak D call: TRBD1 (6 bases). Per germline, CDR1 SGHTA and CDR2 FQGNSA. The CDR3 consists of 13 residues. The germline V and J ends were trimmed by 5 bases and 9 bases, with 14 bases remaining between them. CDR3 residues: CASSPGDRGEQFF. CDR3 sequence (DNA): TGTGCCAGCAGCCCAGGGGATCGGGGTGAGCAGTTCTTC.

The gene calls are TRBV4-1 and TRBJ1-5, with TRBD1 as a possible D gene (6 bases). This CDR3 region has 15 residues. V was trimmed by 0 bases and J by 3 bases, leaving 9 bases between them. Germline CDR1 reads MGHRA; CDR2 reads YSYEKL. CDR3 in DNA: TGCGCCAGCAGCCAAGATGGGGGCATCAATCAGCCCCAGCATTTT. Its translation: CASSQDGGINQPQHF.

The rearrangement joins TRBV5-6 to TRBJ2-1, with 12 bases matching TRBD2. Trimming at V came to 2 bases and at J to 5 bases, leaving 2 bases not matched to a gene. The CDR3 spans 15 residues. Germline-derived CDR1 and CDR2 are SGHDT and YYEEEE. The CDR3 sequence is CASSLGLAGNNEQFF. DNA of the CDR3: TGTGCCAGCAGCTTAGGACTAGCGGGGAACAATGAGCAGTTCTTC.

The rearrangement joins TRBV6-5 to TRBJ1-6; 7 nucleotides align to TRBD1. Unmatched junction bases numbered 8, after V lost 5 bases and J lost 7 bases. Per germline, CDR1 MNHEY and CDR2 SVGAGI. The CDR3 totals 15 residues. CDR3 DNA: TGTGCCAGCAGTAGAGACAGGGTCCACAATTCACCCCTCCACTTT. Protein sequence: CASSRDRVHNSPLHF.